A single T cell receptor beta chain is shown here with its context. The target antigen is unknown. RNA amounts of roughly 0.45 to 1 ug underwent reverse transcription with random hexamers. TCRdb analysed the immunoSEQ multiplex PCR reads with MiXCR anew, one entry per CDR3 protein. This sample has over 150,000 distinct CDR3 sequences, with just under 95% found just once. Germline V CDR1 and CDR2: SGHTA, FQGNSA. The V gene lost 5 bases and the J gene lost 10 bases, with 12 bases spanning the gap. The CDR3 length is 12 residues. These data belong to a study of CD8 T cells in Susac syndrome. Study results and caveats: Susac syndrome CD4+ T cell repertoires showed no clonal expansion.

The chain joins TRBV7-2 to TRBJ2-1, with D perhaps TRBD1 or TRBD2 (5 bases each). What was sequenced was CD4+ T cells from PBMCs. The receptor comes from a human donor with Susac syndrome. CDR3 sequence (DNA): TGTGCCAGCAGCCCAGAGGGGCGGGAGCAGTTCTTC. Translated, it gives CASSPEGREQFF.